These 23 T cell receptor beta chains were all obtained from the same sample, sequenced in a study of shared clonotypes between healthy human individuals (dated by TCRdb to about 2020). The method behind the library was the immunoSEQ multiplex PCR assay. TCRdb took over this immuneACCESS table, retaining in-frame rearrangements with V and J assigned. Such tables are incomplete; in checked studies, under half of the missing clones stem from an unresolved V gene, and the remainder is unexplained. In this sample the table shows some 580,000 clones, around 97% of which occur a single time. The ten largest account for 0.057% of the sample. Sequenced sample: naive CD4+ T cells sorted from blood. What this sample's cell subset or site label stands for: CD45RA+ positively selected. The receptors derive from a woman under 40 in good health.

This clone was found once. The rearrangement links TRBV28 to TRBJ2-5; the D is unclear. Trimming stripped 5 bases from V and 2 bases from J, with 6 bases between. In germline, CDR1 is MDHEN, CDR2 SYDVKM. The CDR3 has 12 amino acids. The CDR3 loop is CASSTAQETQYF. CDR3 sequence (DNA): TGTGCCAGCAGTACAGCGCAAGAGACCCAGTACTTC.

The V call is TRBV19, the J call TRBJ2-1; possibly TRBD1 or TRBD2 for D (6 bases each). There are 14 residues in the CDR3. Germline CDR1 LNHDA, CDR2 SQIVND (reference sequence). V gave up 6 bases and J gave up 6 bases, with 15 bases separating them. The CDR3 nucleotides are TGTGCCAGTAGGAACAGGGACTCCCCCAATGAGCAGTTCTTC. Translating it yields CASRNRDSPNEQFF. The variable domain in full, with the rest retrieved from reference TRBV19 and TRBJ2-1, is DGGITQSPKYLFRKEGQNVTLSCEQNLNHDAMYWYRQDPGQGLRLIYYSQIVNDFQKGDIAEGYSVSREKKESFPLTVTSAQKNPTAFYLCASRNRDSPNEQFFGPGTRLTVL.

The CDR3 coding sequence is TGTGCTAGTGGTTTGTGGGGGGCCGGGGAGCTGTTTTTT. It is translated as CASGLWGAGELFF. The rearrangement joins TRBV12-5 to TRBJ2-2; D possibly corresponds to TRBD2 (6 bases). CDR1 and CDR2 from the germline V gene are LGHNT and FRNRAP. This CDR3 is 13 amino acids long. Trimming stripped 2 bases from V and 6 bases from J, with 7 bases between.

The chain has TRBV28 and TRBJ1-2, with D possibly TRBD1 on 6 matching bases. The germline V gene has CDR1 MDHEN and CDR2 SYDVKM. The CDR3 extends over 13 amino acids. Deletions cut 4 bases from V and 4 bases from J, with 10 bases between. CDR3 sequence reads: CASSWTVSYGYTF. CDR3 DNA: TGTGCCAGCAGTTGGACAGTAAGCTATGGCTACACCTTC.

About this clone itself: Other nucleotide sequences from this sample produce the same CDR3. V is TRBV28 and J is TRBJ2-7; D gene unclear. V lost 3 bases and J lost 4, with 7 bases in between. Germline assignment: CDR1 MDHEN and CDR2 SYDVKM. The CDR3 length is 12 residues. CDR3 in DNA: TGTGCCAGCAGTTTGGGTGGATACGAGCAGTACTTC. This gives the protein CASSLGGYEQYF.

The chain couples TRBV7-9 to TRBJ1-4, with a tentative D call TRBD1 (5 bases). V was trimmed by 5 bases and J by 8 bases, leaving 18 bases between them. Germline V gives CDR1 SEHNR, CDR2 FQNEAQ (reference sequence). This CDR3 is 15 amino acids long. CDR3 nucleotides: TGTGCCAGCAGCCAAACCGGGGGTTGGCGGGAAAAACTGTTTTTT. It specifies CASSQTGGWREKLFF.

Notes on this clone: In the same sample, other DNA sequences code for this CDR3. V is TRBV5-1 and J is TRBJ2-7, with 7 bases lining up with TRBD1. Per germline, CDR1 SGHRS and CDR2 YFSETQ. Trimming at V came to 4 bases and at J to 2 bases, leaving 6 bases not matched to a gene. The CDR3 consists of 14 residues. CDR3 protein: CASSPRTGTYEQYF. CDR3 DNA: TGCGCCAGCAGCCCGAGGACAGGTACCTACGAGCAGTACTTC.

As concerns this clone: The same CDR3 can be traced to other DNA sequences in this sample. This rearrangement joins TRBV28 to TRBJ1-5; the match to TRBD1 covers 7 bases. The germline V gene encodes CDR1 MDHEN and CDR2 SYDVKM. This CDR3 is built from 14 residues. The V gene end was trimmed by 1 base and the J gene end by 6 bases; junction bases not matched to a gene: 3. In nucleotides, the CDR3 is TGTGCCAGCAGTTTATCCCAGGGGGGTCAGCCCCAGCATTTT. It translates to CASSLSQGGQPQHF.

V usage is TRBV28 and J usage is TRBJ2-7; 7 positions match TRBD1. This CDR3 contains 13 residues. V dropped 5 bases and J dropped 5; count of bases not matched to a gene: 6. The germline V gene has CDR1 MDHEN and CDR2 SYDVKM. CDR3 in DNA: TGTGCCAGCAGTAATGACAGGGCCGACGAGCAGTACTTC. Translating gives CASSNDRADEQYF.

The chain couples TRBV19 to TRBJ1-4; tentatively, D is TRBD1 (6 bases). The germline V gene encodes CDR1 LNHDA and CDR2 SQIVND (reference sequence). The CDR3 is 17 amino acids. Trimming removed 4 bases from V and 1 base from J, with 16 bases in between. CDR3: CASSRGAGQGTNEKLFF. As DNA, the CDR3 is TGTGCCAGTAGTAGGGGGGCTGGGCAAGGAACTAATGAAAAACTGTTTTTT. Drawing the rest from reference TRBV19 and TRBJ1-4, the complete variable domain is DGGITQSPKYLFRKEGQNVTLSCEQNLNHDAMYWYRQDPGQGLRLIYYSQIVNDFQKGDIAEGYSVSREKKESFPLTVTSAQKNPTAFYLCASSRGAGQGTNEKLFFGSGTQLSVL.

The chain uses TRBV4-1 and TRBJ2-1, with TRBD2 matching over 11 bases. Per germline, CDR1 MGHRA and CDR2 YSYEKL. Trimming at V came to 3 bases and at J to 5 bases, leaving 6 bases not matched to a gene. The CDR3 runs to 16 residues. CDR3 loop: CASSHKGLAENNEQFF. For the CDR3, the DNA is TGCGCCAGCAGCCATAAGGGACTAGCGGAGAACAATGAGCAGTTCTTC.

A single count supports this clone. The V and J genes are TRBV18 and TRBJ2-1; D assignment may be TRBD1 or TRBD2 (5 bases each). The V gene lost 2 bases and the J gene lost 6 bases, with 11 bases spanning the gap. The CDR3 runs 14 residues. Germline CDR1 is KGHSH and CDR2 is LQKENI. The CDR3: CASSPGRGGNEQFF. The CDR3 DNA is TGTGCCAGCTCACCAGGACGTGGGGGCAATGAGCAGTTCTTC.

CDR3: CASSSISRGLGTEAFF. CDR3 DNA sequence: TGTGCCAGCAGTTCCATCTCGAGGGGTTTGGGCACTGAAGCTTTCTTT. This sequence joins TRBV28 and TRBJ1-1, with D maybe TRBD1 (5 bases). Germline CDR1 and CDR2: MDHEN and SYDVKM. V dropped 4 bases and J dropped 4 bases, with 19 bases sitting between them. CDR3 length: 16 amino acids.

The chain links TRBV5-1 to TRBJ2-1; maybe TRBD1 (5 bases). The CDR3 is made up of 15 amino acids. The germline CDR1 and CDR2 sequences are SGHRS and YFSETQ. V lost 0 bases and J 2 bases, leaving 9 bases between the germline ends. The CDR3 sequence: CASSLEGITYNEQFF. The CDR3 DNA reads TGCGCCAGCAGCTTGGAGGGGATCACCTACAATGAGCAGTTCTTC. Using reference TRBV5-1 and TRBJ2-1 for the parts outside the CDR3, the full variable domain is KAGVTQTPRYLIKTRGQQVTLSCSPISGHRSVSWYQQTPGQGLQFLFEYFSETQRNKGNFPGRFSGRQFSNSRSEMNVSTLELGDSALYLCASSLEGITYNEQFFGPGTRLTVL.

In its sample, this clone was seen once. The rearrangement uses TRBV7-9 and TRBJ2-2, with 13 bases matching TRBD2. V shed 7 bases, J shed 7 bases, and the junction held 9 bases outside the gene matches. CDR3 length: 16 amino acids. Germline CDR1 SEHNR, CDR2 FQNEAQ (reference sequence). CDR3 DNA: TGTGCCAGCATGAGCGGACTAGCGGGAGCCAGCGGGGAGCTGTTTTTT. It specifies CASMSGLAGASGELFF. Filled out from reference TRBV7-9 and TRBJ2-2, the complete variable domain reads DTGVSQNPRHKITKRGQNVTFRCDPISEHNRLYWYRQTLGQGPEFLTYFQNEAQLEKSRLLSDRFSAERPKGSFSTLEIQRTEQGDSAMYLCASMSGLAGASGELFFGEGSRLTVL.

V gene TRBV28 combines with J gene TRBJ1-1; a weak D match, TRBD1 (5 bases). The CDR3 has 17 amino acids. Germline CDR1 is MDHEN and CDR2 is SYDVKM. Trimming took 5 bases from V and 1 from J, leaving 20 bases between them. The DNA for the CDR3 is TGTGCCAGCAGTCCCCCCGCACCCGCCGGGGGGAACACTGAAGCTTTCTTT. Protein sequence: CASSPPAPAGGNTEAFF.

J is TRBJ2-7 and V is TRBV7-6; 8 positions match TRBD2. The CDR3 totals 19 residues. The junction had 16 bases not matched to a gene; V was cut back by 3 bases and J by 0 bases. Germline CDR1 is SGHVS and CDR2 is FNYEAQ. The CDR3 sequence: CASSFSAGSGRVSSYEQYF. Written as DNA, the CDR3 is TGTGCCAGCAGCTTTTCAGCAGGGAGCGGGAGAGTTTCCTCCTACGAGCAGTACTTC.

The V gene is TRBV5-1, the J gene TRBJ2-3; 11 positions match TRBD2. The CDR3 covers 16 residues. Germline CDR1 and CDR2: SGHRS and YFSETQ. With 4 bases clipped from V and 1 base from J, the junction kept 5 bases outside the gene matches. The CDR3 DNA is TGCGCCAGCAGCCGTTCACTAGCGGGAGGCACAGATACGCAGTATTTT. Residues: CASSRSLAGGTDTQYF.

This sequence joins TRBV4-1 and TRBJ2-1, with TRBD2 as a possible D gene (6 bases). Trimming stripped 6 bases from V and 6 bases from J, with 12 bases between. The CDR3 is 13 amino acids. Germline V gene data show CDR1 as MGHRA and CDR2 as YSYEKL. The CDR3 spells CASSRTSRNEQFF. The CDR3 region has the DNA TGCGCCAGCAGTCGCACTAGCCGCAATGAGCAGTTCTTC.

The chain joins TRBV9 to TRBJ2-7; tentatively, D is TRBD2 (5 bases). There are 14 residues in the CDR3. Germline CDR1 and CDR2: SGDLS and YYNGEE. V was pared by 2 bases and J by 6 bases, with 15 bases between. The CDR3 loop is CASSVDLLGSEQYF. The CDR3 bases are TGTGCCAGCAGCGTGGACCTGCTGGGGAGCGAGCAGTACTTC.

J is TRBJ1-2 and V is TRBV28; 7 positions agree with TRBD1. Germline CDR1 MDHEN, CDR2 SYDVKM. The V gene end was trimmed by 4 bases and the J gene end by 4 bases; junction bases not matched to a gene: 3. This CDR3 has 13 amino acids. The CDR3, as DNA: TGTGCCAGCAGTTCGGGACAGTTCTATGGCTACACCTTC. Its translation is CASSSGQFYGYTF.

V is TRBV2 and J is TRBJ1-2; D not resolved. The CDR3 is 15 residues long. Trimming left V 3 bases short and J 5 bases short, with 16 bases between. Per germline, CDR1 SNHLY and CDR2 FYNNEI. The CDR3 reads CASSEPNWTGYGYTF. The CDR3 bases are TGTGCCAGCAGTGAGCCGAATTGGACGGGGTATGGCTACACCTTC.

The chain recombines TRBV28 with TRBJ1-2; D might be TRBD1 (6 bases). CDR1 is MDHEN, CDR2 SYDVKM, per germline. Between the trimmed V and J ends, which lost 4 bases and 7 bases, there was a span of 10 bases. This CDR3 comprises 12 residues. This CDR3 is CASSSRGFGYTF. The CDR3 DNA reads as TGTGCCAGCAGTTCGAGGGGGTTTGGCTACACCTTC.